This TCR beta chain was identified in a study of T cell changes during pregnancy in multiple sclerosis. The germline V gene encodes CDR1 MGHRA and CDR2 YSYEKL. After removal of 3 bases from V and 7 bases from J, the junction contained 15 bases not matched to a gene. CDR3 length: 17 residues. Assay used: immunoSEQ multiplex PCR; TCRdb lists only in-frame clones, some missing. Altogether about 70,000 clones are present, more than 85% being singletons, with the ten largest covering 2% to 2.5%. The receptor was isolated from a female donor with multiple sclerosis, enrolled in a pregnancy study. Here the sequenced sample was peripheral blood, taken in the first trimester of pregnancy. The chain joins TRBV4-1 to TRBJ2-1; 7 bases agree with TRBD2. The CDR3 reads CASSHPGRAGVGNEQFF. DNA for the CDR3: TGCGCCAGCAGCCACCCAGGAAGGGCGGGAGTAGGGAATGAGCAGTTCTTC.